This T cell receptor beta chain was profiled in a study of T cells in tuberculosis. Looking at the study overall: Sequenced TCRs come from CD1B-GMM tetramer-binding T cells. Within 7 days of starting treatment, or before, PBMC were stored. IGRA-negative adolescents, IGRA-positive adolescents with latent tuberculosis and adults with active tuberculosis formed this South African cohort. Study conclusions and caveats: Active tuberculosis patients had shorter CDR3-alpha; the beta difference was nonsignificant.

To note about this clone: Its antigen remains unidentified.

Sequencing was performed with immunoSEQ multiplex PCR; in TCRdb, only in-frame clones are kept and a portion is missing. The sample records 25,000 to 35,000 clones, 90% to 95% being singletons. V dropped 7 bases and J dropped 3 bases, with 16 bases sitting between them. The germline V gene encodes CDR1 SGDLS and CDR2 YYNGEE. There are 15 residues in the CDR3. This sample's time point: new active TB diagnosis, blood taken before or within 7 days of starting treatment. The chain uses TRBV9 and TRBJ2-2; D perhaps matches TRBD2 (6 bases). The sample was PBMCs, taken at tuberculosis diagnosis. The TCR sequence derives from an adult with tuberculosis. The CDR3 is CASDPEGRDTGELFF. CDR3 in DNA: TGTGCCAGCGATCCGGAGGGCCGGGACACCGGGGAGCTGTTTTTT.